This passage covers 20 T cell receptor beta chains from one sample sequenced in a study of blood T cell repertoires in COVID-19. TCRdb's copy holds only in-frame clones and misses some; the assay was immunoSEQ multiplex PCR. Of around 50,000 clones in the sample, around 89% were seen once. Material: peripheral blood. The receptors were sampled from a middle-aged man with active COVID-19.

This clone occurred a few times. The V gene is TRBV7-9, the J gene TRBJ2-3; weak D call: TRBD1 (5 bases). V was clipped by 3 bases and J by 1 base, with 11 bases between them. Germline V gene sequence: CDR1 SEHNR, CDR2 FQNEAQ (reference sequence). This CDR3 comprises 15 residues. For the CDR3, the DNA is TGTGCCAGCAGCTTTGTGGGGCCTCGCACAGATACGCAGTATTTT. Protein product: CASSFVGPRTDTQYF. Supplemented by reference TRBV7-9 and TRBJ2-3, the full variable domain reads DTGVSQNPRHKITKRGQNVTFRCDPISEHNRLYWYRQTLGQGPEFLTYFQNEAQLEKSRLLSDRFSAERPKGSFSTLEIQRTEQGDSAMYLCASSFVGPRTDTQYFGPGTRLTVL.

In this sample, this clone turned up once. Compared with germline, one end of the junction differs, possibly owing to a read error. The CDR3 spells CASSVDRGWTGELFF. In DNA, the CDR3 is TGTGCCAGTAGTGTAGACAGGGGATGGACCGGGGAGCTGTTTTTT. This rearrangement joins TRBV19 to TRBJ2-2, with 8 bases fitting TRBD1. This CDR3 comprises 15 residues. Germline V CDR1 and CDR2: LNHDA, SQIVND (reference sequence).

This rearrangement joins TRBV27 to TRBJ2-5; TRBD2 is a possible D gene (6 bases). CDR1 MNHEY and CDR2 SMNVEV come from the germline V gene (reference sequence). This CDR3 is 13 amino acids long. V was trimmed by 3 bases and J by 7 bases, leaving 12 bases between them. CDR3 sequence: CASSLTVGGTQYF. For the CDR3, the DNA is TGTGCCAGCAGTTTGACAGTGGGAGGGACCCAGTACTTC.

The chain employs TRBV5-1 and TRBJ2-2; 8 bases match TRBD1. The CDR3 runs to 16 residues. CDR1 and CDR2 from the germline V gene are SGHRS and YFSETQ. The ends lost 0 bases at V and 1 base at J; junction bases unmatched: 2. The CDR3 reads CASSLDGTGNTGELFF. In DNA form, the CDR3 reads TGCGCCAGCAGCTTGGACGGGACAGGGAACACCGGGGAGCTGTTTTTT.

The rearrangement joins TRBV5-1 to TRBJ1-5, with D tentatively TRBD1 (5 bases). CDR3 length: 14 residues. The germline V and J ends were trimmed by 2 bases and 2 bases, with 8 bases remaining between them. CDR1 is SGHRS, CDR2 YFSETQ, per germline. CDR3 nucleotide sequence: TGCGCCAGCAGCTTCGACAGTGGCAATCAGCCCCAGCATTTT. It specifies CASSFDSGNQPQHF.

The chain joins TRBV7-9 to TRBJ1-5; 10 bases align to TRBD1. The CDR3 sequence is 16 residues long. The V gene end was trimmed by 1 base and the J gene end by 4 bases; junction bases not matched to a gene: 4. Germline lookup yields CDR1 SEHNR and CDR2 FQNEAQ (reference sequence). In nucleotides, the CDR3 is TGTGCCAGCAGCTTAGGGACAGGGGGTCGGAATCAGCCCCAGCATTTT. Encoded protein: CASSLGTGGRNQPQHF.

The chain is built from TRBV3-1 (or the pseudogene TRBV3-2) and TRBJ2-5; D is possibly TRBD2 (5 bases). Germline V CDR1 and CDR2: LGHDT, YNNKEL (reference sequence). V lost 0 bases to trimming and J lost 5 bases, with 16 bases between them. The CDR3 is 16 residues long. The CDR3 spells CASSQDGSGPWETQYF. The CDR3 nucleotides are TGTGCCAGCAGCCAAGATGGAAGCGGCCCTTGGGAGACCCAGTACTTC.

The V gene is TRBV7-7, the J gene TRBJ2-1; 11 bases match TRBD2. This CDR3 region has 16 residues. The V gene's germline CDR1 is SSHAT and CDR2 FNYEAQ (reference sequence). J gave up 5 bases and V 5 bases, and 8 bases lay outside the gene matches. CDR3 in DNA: TGTGCCAGCAGCCCCGGGACTAGCGGTATGGACAATGAGCAGTTCTTC. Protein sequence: CASSPGTSGMDNEQFF.

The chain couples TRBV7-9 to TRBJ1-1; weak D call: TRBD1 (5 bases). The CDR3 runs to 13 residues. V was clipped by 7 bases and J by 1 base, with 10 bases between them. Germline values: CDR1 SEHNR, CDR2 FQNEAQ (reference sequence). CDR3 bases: TGTGCCAGCAACTCCGGACAGAACACTGAAGCTTTCTTT. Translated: CASNSGQNTEAFF. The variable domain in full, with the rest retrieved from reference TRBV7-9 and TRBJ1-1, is DTGVSQNPRHKITKRGQNVTFRCDPISEHNRLYWYRQTLGQGPEFLTYFQNEAQLEKSRLLSDRFSAERPKGSFSTLEIQRTEQGDSAMYLCASNSGQNTEAFFGQGTRLTVV.

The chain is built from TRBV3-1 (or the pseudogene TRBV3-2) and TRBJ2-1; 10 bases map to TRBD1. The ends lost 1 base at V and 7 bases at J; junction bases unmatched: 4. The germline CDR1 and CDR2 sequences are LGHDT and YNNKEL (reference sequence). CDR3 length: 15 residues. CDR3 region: CASSQVGTGENEQFF. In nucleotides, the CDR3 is TGTGCCAGCAGCCAAGTTGGGACAGGGGAAAATGAGCAGTTCTTC.

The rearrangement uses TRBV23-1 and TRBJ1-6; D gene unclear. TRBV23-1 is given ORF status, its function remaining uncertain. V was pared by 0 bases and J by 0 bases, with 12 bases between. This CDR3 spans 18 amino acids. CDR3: CASSQSGPESSYNSPLHF. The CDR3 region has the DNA TGCGCCAGCAGTCAATCGGGCCCCGAGAGCTCCTATAATTCACCCCTCCACTTT.

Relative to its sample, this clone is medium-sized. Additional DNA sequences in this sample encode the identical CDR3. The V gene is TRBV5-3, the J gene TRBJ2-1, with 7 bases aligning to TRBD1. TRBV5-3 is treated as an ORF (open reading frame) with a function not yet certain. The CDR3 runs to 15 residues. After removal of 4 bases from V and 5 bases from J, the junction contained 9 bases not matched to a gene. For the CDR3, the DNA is TGTGCCAGAAGCATCCATCGGGACAGACACAATGAGCAGTTCTTC. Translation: CARSIHRDRHNEQFF.

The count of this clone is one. CDR3 nucleotide sequence: TGTGCCAGTAACATCAGGGGAGAGACCCAGTACTTC. It encodes CASNIRGETQYF. The chain uses TRBV19 and TRBJ2-5; D may be TRBD1 (6 bases). The V end lost 7 bases, the J end lost 4 bases, and 10 bases lay between the germline ends. Germline V gene lookup returns CDR1 LNHDA and CDR2 SQIVND (reference sequence). The length of the CDR3 is 12 residues.

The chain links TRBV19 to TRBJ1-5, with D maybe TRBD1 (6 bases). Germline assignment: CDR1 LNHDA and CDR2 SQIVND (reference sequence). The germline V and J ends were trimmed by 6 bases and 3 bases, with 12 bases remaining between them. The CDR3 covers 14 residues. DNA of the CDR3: TGTGCCAGTAGCGACGGACAGTACAATCAGCCCCAGCATTTT. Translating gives CASSDGQYNQPQHF. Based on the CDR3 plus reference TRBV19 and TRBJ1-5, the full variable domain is DGGITQSPKYLFRKEGQNVTLSCEQNLNHDAMYWYRQDPGQGLRLIYYSQIVNDFQKGDIAEGYSVSREKKESFPLTVTSAQKNPTAFYLCASSDGQYNQPQHFGDGTRLSIL.

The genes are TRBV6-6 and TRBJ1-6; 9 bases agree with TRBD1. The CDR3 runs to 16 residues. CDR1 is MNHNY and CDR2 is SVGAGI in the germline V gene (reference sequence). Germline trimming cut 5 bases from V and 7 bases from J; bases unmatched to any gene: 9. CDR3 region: CASSTPGTGINSPLHF. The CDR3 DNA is TGTGCCAGCAGTACCCCCGGGACAGGGATAAATTCACCCCTCCACTTT.

CDR3 residues: CASSDAGGNTGELFF. In DNA form, the CDR3 reads TGTGCCAGCAGCGACGCGGGGGGGAACACCGGGGAGCTGTTTTTT. The V call is TRBV11-3, the J call TRBJ2-2, with TRBD2 matching over 8 bases. Per germline, CDR1 SGHNT and CDR2 YENEEA. The trim removed 5 bases at V and 1 base at J, leaving 3 bases unmatched. The CDR3 is made up of 15 amino acids.

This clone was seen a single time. CDR3 protein: CASSAGLKNTEAFF. CDR3 coding DNA: TGTGCCAGCAGTGCAGGGTTGAAGAACACTGAAGCTTTCTTT. This chain uses TRBV7-9 with TRBJ1-1; D perhaps matches TRBD1 (5 bases). The germline V gene encodes CDR1 SEHNR and CDR2 FQNEAQ (reference sequence). This CDR3 comprises 14 residues. The V end was cut by 6 bases, the J end by 1 base, with 12 bases between.

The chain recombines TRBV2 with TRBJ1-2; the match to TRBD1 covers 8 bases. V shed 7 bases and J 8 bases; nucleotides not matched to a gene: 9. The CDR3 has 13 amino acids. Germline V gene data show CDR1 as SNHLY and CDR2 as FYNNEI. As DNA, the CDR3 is TGTGCCAGCACTCTGGACAGGGCTTGGGGCTACACCTTC. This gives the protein CASTLDRAWGYTF.

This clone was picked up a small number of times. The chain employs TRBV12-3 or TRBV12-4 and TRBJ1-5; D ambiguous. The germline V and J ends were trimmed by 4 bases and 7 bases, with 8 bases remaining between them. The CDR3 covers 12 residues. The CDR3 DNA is TGTGCCAGCAGTTACGGGTTCCAGCCCCAGCATTTT. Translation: CASSYGFQPQHF.

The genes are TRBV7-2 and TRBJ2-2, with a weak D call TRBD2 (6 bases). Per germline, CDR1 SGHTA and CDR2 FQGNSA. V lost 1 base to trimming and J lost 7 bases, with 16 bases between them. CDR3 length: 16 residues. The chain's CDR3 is CASSLGVTGTGGELFF. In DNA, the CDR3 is TGTGCCAGCAGCTTAGGAGTTACCGGGACTGGCGGGGAGCTGTTTTTT.